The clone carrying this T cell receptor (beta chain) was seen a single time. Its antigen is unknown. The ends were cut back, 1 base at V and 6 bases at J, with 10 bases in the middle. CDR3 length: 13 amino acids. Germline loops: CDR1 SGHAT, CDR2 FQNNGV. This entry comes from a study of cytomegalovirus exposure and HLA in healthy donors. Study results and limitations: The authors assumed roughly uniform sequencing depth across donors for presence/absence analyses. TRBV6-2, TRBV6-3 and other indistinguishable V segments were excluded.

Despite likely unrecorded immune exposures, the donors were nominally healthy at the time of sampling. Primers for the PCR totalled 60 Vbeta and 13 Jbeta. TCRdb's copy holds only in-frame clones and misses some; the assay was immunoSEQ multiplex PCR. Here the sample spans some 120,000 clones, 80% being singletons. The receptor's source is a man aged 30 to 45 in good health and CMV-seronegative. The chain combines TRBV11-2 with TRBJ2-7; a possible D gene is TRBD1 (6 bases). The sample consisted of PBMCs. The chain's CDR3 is CASSLGLGGEQYF. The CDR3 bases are TGTGCCAGCAGCTTAGGGTTAGGGGGCGAGCAGTACTTC.